Shown below are 20 T cell receptor beta chains from a single sample sequenced in a study of OX40 agonist ivuxolimab in advanced cancers. The data were produced by immunoSEQ multiplex PCR, yet TCRdb's version contains in-frame clones alone and is incomplete. The sample lists about 74,000 clones, about 79% occurring once. The input for sequencing was CD4+ or CD8+ T cells sorted from blood, taken in a trial of the OX40 agonist ivuxolimab. The receptors were gathered from an adult with an advanced solid tumor such as melanoma, head and neck, liver or kidney cancer.

The DNA for the CDR3 is TGTGCCAGCAGCAGGGGACTAGCGGGATACACAGATACGCAGTATTTT. It is translated as CASSRGLAGYTDTQYF. The J gene is TRBJ2-3, the V gene TRBV5-5; TRBD2 matches at 13 bases. Looked up from germline, CDR1 is SGHKS and CDR2 is YYEKEE (reference sequence). There are 16 residues in the CDR3. The V segment lost 4 bases and the J segment 2 bases; nucleotides outside the gene matches: 4.

The rearrangement joins TRBV5-1 to TRBJ2-1; 9 nucleotides match TRBD2. CDR1 and CDR2 from the germline V gene are SGHRS and YFSETQ. The length of the CDR3 is 14 residues. The J segment lost 9 bases and the V segment lost 7 bases, leaving 11 bases of the junction unmatched. CDR3 DNA sequence: TGCGCCAGCCAGGGCGGGAGGGCCTGGTTTGAGCAGTTCTTC. This sequence encodes CASQGGRAWFEQFF. Filled out from reference TRBV5-1 and TRBJ2-1, the complete variable domain reads KAGVTQTPRYLIKTRGQQVTLSCSPISGHRSVSWYQQTPGQGLQFLFEYFSETQRNKGNFPGRFSGRQFSNSRSEMNVSTLELGDSALYLCASQGGRAWFEQFFGPGTRLTVL.

The chain uses TRBV6-1 and TRBJ2-5, with D perhaps being TRBD1 or TRBD2 (5 bases each). Germline V gene lookup returns CDR1 MNHNS and CDR2 SASEGT. The CDR3 has 13 amino acids. Trimming removed 7 bases from V and 4 bases from J, with 13 bases in between. Written as DNA, the CDR3 is TGTGCCAGCACCCCGGGGCAGGGAGAGACCCAGTACTTC. Translation gives CASTPGQGETQYF.

The V call is TRBV6-6, the J call TRBJ2-7, with no clear D. Germline lookup yields CDR1 MNHNY and CDR2 SVGAGI (reference sequence). V gave up 6 bases and J gave up 1 base, with 13 bases separating them. The CDR3 spans 14 residues. CDR3 amino acids: CASSEVSLSYEQYF. CDR3 bases: TGTGCCAGCAGCGAAGTGAGTTTGTCCTACGAGCAGTACTTC.

This clone is medium-sized (0.01 to 0.1%) within its sample. V and J are TRBV6-4 and TRBJ1-3; D ambiguous. CDR1 MRHNA and CDR2 SNTAGT come from the germline V gene. The CDR3 runs 15 residues. The DNA for the CDR3 is TGTGTCGATCCCCCCGGATCAAACTCTGGAAACACCATATATTTT. Translated: CVDPPGSNSGNTIYF.

The V call is TRBV7-2, the J call TRBJ2-7, with D uncertain. Germline V lookup: CDR1 SGHTA, CDR2 FQGNSA. The V end lost 5 bases, the J end lost 7 bases, and 15 bases lay between the germline ends. The CDR3 has 13 residues. The CDR3 loop is CASSVSRTEEQYF. The CDR3 bases are TGTGCCAGCAGCGTATCTAGGACGGAGGAGCAGTACTTC.

V is TRBV7-2 and J is TRBJ2-1, with 7 bases that match TRBD2. The J segment lost 9 bases and the V segment lost 3 bases, leaving 8 bases of the junction unmatched. In germline, CDR1 is SGHTA, CDR2 FQGNSA. This CDR3 spans 14 amino acids. The CDR3 region is CASSFGGSSAEQFF. In DNA form, the CDR3 reads TGTGCCAGCAGCTTCGGCGGGAGTTCGGCTGAGCAGTTCTTC.

V and J are TRBV12-1 and TRBJ1-2. TRBV12-1 is termed a pseudogene. The CDR3 is 15 amino acids. The CDR3 DNA follows: TGTGCCAGCAGCTTTTTGAAGGGAATCCTTAGCGGCTACACCTTC. This codes for CASSFLKGILSGYTF.

The J gene is TRBJ2-7, the V gene TRBV10-3; tentative D call: TRBD1 (6 bases). Germline V CDR1 and CDR2: ENHRY, SYGVKD. The CDR3 runs to 13 residues. V gave up 6 bases and J gave up 2 bases, with 11 bases separating them. CDR3 nucleotide sequence: TGTGCCATCAGGGACGACAGGACCTACGAGCAGTACTTC. Translating it yields CAIRDDRTYEQYF.

The DNA for the CDR3 is TGTGCCAGCAGCCCGGGACAGGGTCGGGGCTACACCTTC. Its translation is CASSPGQGRGYTF. J is TRBJ1-2 and V is TRBV11-2, with 9 bases aligning to TRBD1. The CDR3 has 13 residues. The germline V gene has CDR1 SGHAT and CDR2 FQNNGV. V gave up 5 bases and J gave up 8 bases; unmatched junction bases: 6.

CDR3 region: CASSLLGVTNYGYTF. The DNA for the CDR3 is TGTGCCAGCAGTTTATTGGGGGTTACGAACTATGGCTACACCTTC. The chain recombines TRBV28 with TRBJ1-2, with D perhaps TRBD1 (5 bases). In germline, CDR1 is MDHEN, CDR2 SYDVKM. Trimming stripped 1 base from V and 2 bases from J, with 11 bases between. This CDR3 is 15 amino acids long.

The chain combines TRBV7-9 with TRBJ2-7; possible D gene TRBD2, 6 bases. The CDR3 is 15 residues long. Per the germline V gene, CDR1 is SEHNR and CDR2 is FQNEAQ (reference sequence). V shed 3 bases and J shed 1 base, with 13 bases lying between them. The CDR3 region has the DNA TGTGCCAGCAGCTTCTCCGGGAGTAGGTCCTACGAGCAGTACTTC. Protein sequence: CASSFSGSRSYEQYF. The full variable domain, with the rest looked up from reference TRBV7-9 and TRBJ2-7, is DTGVSQNPRHKITKRGQNVTFRCDPISEHNRLYWYRQTLGQGPEFLTYFQNEAQLEKSRLLSDRFSAERPKGSFSTLEIQRTEQGDSAMYLCASSFSGSRSYEQYFGPGTRLTVT.

The rearrangement uses TRBV11-3 and TRBJ2-7, with D uncertain. Germline V CDR1 and CDR2: SGHNT, YENEEA. V was cut by 3 bases and J by 4 bases, with 13 bases left in between. CDR3 size: 14 residues. The CDR3 bases are TGTGCCAGCAGCTTTATCATAGCTTGGTACGAGCAGTACTTC. Encoded protein: CASSFIIAWYEQYF.

The chain has TRBV5-1 and TRBJ2-7; D is uncertain. Germline CDR1 reads SGHRS; CDR2 reads YFSETQ. The CDR3 has 14 residues. Trimming took off 4 bases at V and 0 bases at J, with 11 bases between the two ends. The chain's CDR3 is CASSVAAGSYEQYF. DNA of the CDR3: TGCGCCAGCAGCGTTGCCGCCGGCTCCTACGAGCAGTACTTC.

V is TRBV11-2 and J is TRBJ1-1; D is unclear. The CDR3 has 15 amino acids. CDR1 is SGHAT, CDR2 FQNNGV, per germline. The germline V and J ends were trimmed by 1 base and 2 bases, with 11 bases remaining between them. CDR3: CASSLGGRSNTEAFF. CDR3 in DNA: TGTGCCAGCAGCTTAGGAGGCAGGAGCAACACTGAAGCTTTCTTT. Supplemented by reference TRBV11-2 and TRBJ1-1, the full variable domain reads EAGVAQSPRYKIIEKRQSVAFWCNPISGHATLYWYQQILGQGPKLLIQFQNNGVVDDSQLPKDRFSAERLKGVDSTLKIQPAKLEDSAVYLCASSLGGRSNTEAFFGQGTRLTVV.

Here the CDR3 DNA reads TGTGCCACCAGCAGATCTGAGTTTGTTATCTACAATGAGCAGTTCTTC. The encoded protein is CATSRSEFVIYNEQFF. This chain links TRBV15 with TRBJ2-1; D call uncertain. Germline V gives CDR1 LNHNV, CDR2 YYDKDF (reference sequence). The CDR3 is made up of 16 amino acids. V was shortened by 2 bases and J by 3 bases, with 14 bases between the two germline ends.

The gene calls are TRBV6-4 and TRBJ1-1, with D possibly TRBD1 on 6 matching bases. This CDR3 contains 14 residues. Germline V CDR1 and CDR2: MRHNA, SNTAGT. V shed 6 bases and J shed 1 base, with 12 bases lying between them. CDR3 amino acids: CASSRDIWNTEAFF. Here the CDR3 DNA reads TGTGCCAGCAGCCGGGACATTTGGAACACTGAAGCTTTCTTT.

The V gene is TRBV5-6, the J gene TRBJ1-2; 9 nucleotides match TRBD1. The CDR3 totals 14 residues. Germline loops: CDR1 SGHDT, CDR2 YYEEEE. Trimming cost V 3 bases and J 8 bases; bases outside gene matches: 8. The CDR3 spells CASSSTPGQGGYTF. CDR3 in DNA: TGTGCCAGCAGCTCCACACCGGGACAGGGAGGCTACACCTTC.

The chain has TRBV10-3 and TRBJ2-1; 9 nucleotides agree with TRBD1. The CDR3 totals 15 residues. V trimming: 7 bases; J trimming: 6 bases; junction bases outside the gene matches: 10. Germline-derived CDR1 and CDR2 are ENHRY and SYGVKD. The CDR3 nucleotides are TGTGCCATCACCGCGGGACAGGGTGGGGTCAATGAGCAGTTCTTC. It is translated as CAITAGQGGVNEQFF.

The gene calls are TRBV7-2 and TRBJ2-3; the match to TRBD2 covers 7 bases. V dropped 1 base and J dropped 4; count of bases not matched to a gene: 8. The CDR3 sequence is 16 residues long. Germline CDR1 reads SGHTA; CDR2 reads FQGNSA. CDR3 region: CASSLGLAEGADTQYF. CDR3 bases: TGTGCCAGCAGCTTAGGGCTAGCGGAAGGGGCAGATACGCAGTATTTT.